Reported below is one T cell receptor beta chain. Its antigen is currently unknown. The data belong to a study of blood T cells in healthy people across ages. Study-wide results and limits: The percentage of naive T cells correlated strongly with TCR beta diversity.

A sample-barcoded 5' primer and a J-beta primer mix were used in a second PCR of roughly 7 to 11 cycles. TCRdb processed the 5' RACE reads anew with MiXCR; each CDR3 protein has one entry. The sample has 1 million or so distinct CDR3 sequences, approximately 26% seen once. Investigators took 8 to 10 milliliters of peripheral blood from every donor. J was trimmed by 6 bases and V by 2 bases; bases with no gene match: 7. Germline V gene sequence: CDR1 MNHEY, CDR2 SMNVEV (reference sequence). CDR3 length: 15 amino acids. This same sample was also taken into another study, of T cells of mothers and their children. According to that study: Per child, about 3 million TCR beta CDR3 reads were obtained, against over 9 million per mother. Pairs that are related and pairs that are unrelated have TCR recombination output shaped similarly by thymic selection.

The clonotype was recovered from a girl aged 2-15 years in good health. This chain uses TRBV27 with TRBJ2-1; 7 bases are a match to TRBD2. Sequencing input: blood. CDR3: CASSLDWEGGNEQFF. The DNA of the CDR3 is TGTGCCAGCAGTTTAGATTGGGAGGGCGGCAATGAGCAGTTCTTC.